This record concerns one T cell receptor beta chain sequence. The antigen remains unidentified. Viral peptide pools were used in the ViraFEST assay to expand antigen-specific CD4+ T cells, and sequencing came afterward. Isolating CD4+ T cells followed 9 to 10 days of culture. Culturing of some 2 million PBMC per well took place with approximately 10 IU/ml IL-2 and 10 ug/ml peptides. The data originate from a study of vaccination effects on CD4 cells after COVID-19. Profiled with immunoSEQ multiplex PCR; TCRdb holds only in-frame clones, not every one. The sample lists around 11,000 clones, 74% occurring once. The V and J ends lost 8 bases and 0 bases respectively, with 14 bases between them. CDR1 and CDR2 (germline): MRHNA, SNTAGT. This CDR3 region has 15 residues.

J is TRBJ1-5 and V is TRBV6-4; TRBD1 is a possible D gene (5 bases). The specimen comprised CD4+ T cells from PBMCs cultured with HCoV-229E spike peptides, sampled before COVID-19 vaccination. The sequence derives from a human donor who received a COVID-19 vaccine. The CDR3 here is CASCKAGHSNQPQHF. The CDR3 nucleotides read TGTGCCAGCTGTAAAGCGGGGCATAGCAATCAGCCCCAGCATTTT.